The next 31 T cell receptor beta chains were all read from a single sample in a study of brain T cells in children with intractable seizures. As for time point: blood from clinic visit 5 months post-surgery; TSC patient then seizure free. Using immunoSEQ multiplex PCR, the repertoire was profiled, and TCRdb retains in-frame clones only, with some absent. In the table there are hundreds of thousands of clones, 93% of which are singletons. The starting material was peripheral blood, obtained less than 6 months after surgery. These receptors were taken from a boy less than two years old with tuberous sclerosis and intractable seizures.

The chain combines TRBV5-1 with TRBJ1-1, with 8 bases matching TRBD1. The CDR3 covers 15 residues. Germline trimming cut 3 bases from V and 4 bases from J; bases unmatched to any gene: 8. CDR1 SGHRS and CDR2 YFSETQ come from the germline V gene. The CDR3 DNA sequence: TGCGCCAGCAGCTCGATAGGACAGGGATCCACTGAAGCTTTCTTT. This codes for CASSSIGQGSTEAFF. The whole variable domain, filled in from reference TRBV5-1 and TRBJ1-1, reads KAGVTQTPRYLIKTRGQQVTLSCSPISGHRSVSWYQQTPGQGLQFLFEYFSETQRNKGNFPGRFSGRQFSNSRSEMNVSTLELGDSALYLCASSSIGQGSTEAFFGQGTRLTVV.

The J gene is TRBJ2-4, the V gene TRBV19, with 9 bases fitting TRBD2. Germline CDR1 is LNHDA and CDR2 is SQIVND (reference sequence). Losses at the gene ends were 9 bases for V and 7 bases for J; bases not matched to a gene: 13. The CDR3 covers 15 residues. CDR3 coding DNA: TGTGCCAGCAACCCCACAGCGGGAGGTCGGAACATTCAGTACTTC. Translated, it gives CASNPTAGGRNIQYF.

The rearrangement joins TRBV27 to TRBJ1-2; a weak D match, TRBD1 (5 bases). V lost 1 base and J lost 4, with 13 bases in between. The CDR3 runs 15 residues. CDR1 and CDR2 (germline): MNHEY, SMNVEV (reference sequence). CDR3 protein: CASSLLGEPGYGYTF. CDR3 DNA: TGTGCCAGCAGTTTATTAGGGGAACCGGGCTATGGCTACACCTTC.

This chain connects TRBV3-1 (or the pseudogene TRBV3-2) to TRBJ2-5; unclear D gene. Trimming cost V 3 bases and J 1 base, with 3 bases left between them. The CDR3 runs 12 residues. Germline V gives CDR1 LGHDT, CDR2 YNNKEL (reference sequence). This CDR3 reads CASSQIQETQYF. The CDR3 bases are TGTGCCAGCAGCCAGATCCAAGAGACCCAGTACTTC.

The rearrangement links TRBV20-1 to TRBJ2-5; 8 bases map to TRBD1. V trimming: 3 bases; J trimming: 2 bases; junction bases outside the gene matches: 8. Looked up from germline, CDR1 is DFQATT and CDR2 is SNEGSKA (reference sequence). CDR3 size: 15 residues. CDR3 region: CSASRAGGFQETQYF. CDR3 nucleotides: TGCAGTGCTAGTCGGGCAGGGGGCTTTCAAGAGACCCAGTACTTC.

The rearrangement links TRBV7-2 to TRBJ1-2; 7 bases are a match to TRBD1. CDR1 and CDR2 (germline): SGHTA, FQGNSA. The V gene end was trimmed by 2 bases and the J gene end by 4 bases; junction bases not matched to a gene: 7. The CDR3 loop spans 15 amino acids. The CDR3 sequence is CASSLHRGQLYGYTF. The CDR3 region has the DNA TGTGCCAGCAGCTTACACAGGGGACAACTCTATGGCTACACCTTC.

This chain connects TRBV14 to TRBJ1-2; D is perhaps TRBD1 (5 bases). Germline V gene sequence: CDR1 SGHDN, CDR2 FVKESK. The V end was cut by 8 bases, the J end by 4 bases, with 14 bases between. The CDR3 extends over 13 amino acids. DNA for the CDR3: TGTGCCAGCGGAGGTCGGGGGGTCTATGGCTACACCTTC. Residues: CASGGRGVYGYTF.

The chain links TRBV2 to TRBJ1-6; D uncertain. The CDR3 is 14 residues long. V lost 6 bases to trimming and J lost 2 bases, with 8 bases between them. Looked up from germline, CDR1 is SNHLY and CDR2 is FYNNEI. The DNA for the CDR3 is TGTGCCAGCAGGGCCCAGACCTATAATTCACCCCTCCACTTT. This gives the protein CASRAQTYNSPLHF.

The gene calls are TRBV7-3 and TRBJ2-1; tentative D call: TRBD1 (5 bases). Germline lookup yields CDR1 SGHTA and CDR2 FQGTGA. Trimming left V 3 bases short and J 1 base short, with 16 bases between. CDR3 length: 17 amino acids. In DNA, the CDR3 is TGTGCCAGCAGCTTCAGGGCGTCAAGGGGATCCTACAATGAGCAGTTCTTC. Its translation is CASSFRASRGSYNEQFF.

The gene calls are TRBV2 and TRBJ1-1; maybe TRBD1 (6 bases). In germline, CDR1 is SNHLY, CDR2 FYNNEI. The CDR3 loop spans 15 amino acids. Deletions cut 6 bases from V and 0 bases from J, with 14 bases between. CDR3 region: CASRVGQFMNTEAFF. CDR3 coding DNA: TGTGCCAGCAGAGTCGGACAGTTCATGAACACTGAAGCTTTCTTT.

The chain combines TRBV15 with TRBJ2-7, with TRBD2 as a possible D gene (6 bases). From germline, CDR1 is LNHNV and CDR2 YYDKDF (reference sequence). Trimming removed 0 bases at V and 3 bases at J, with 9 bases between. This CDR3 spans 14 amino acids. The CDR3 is CATSRDYGSYEQYF. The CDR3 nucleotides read TGTGCCACCAGCAGAGATTACGGGAGCTACGAGCAGTACTTC.

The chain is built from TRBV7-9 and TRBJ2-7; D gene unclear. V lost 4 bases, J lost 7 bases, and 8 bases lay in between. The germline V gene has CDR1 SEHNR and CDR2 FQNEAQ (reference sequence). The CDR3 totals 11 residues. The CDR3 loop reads CASSYNSEQYF. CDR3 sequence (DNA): TGTGCCAGCAGCTACAATAGTGAGCAGTACTTC.

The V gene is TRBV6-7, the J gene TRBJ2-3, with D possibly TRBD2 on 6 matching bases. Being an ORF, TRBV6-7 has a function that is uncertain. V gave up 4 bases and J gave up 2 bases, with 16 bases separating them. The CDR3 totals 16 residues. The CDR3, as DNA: TGTGCCAGCAGTTCCCTTTGCGGGAAGGCCACAGATACGCAGTATTTT. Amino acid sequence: CASSSLCGKATDTQYF.

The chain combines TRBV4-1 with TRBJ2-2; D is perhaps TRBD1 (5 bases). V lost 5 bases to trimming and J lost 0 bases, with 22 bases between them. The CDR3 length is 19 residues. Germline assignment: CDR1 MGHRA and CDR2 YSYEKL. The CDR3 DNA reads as TGCGCCAGCAGCAGTCCCCAGGGTACGAAAACCGCGAACACCGGGGAGCTGTTTTTT. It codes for CASSSPQGTKTANTGELFF.

The CDR3: CASSLVQTNTEAFF. CDR3 DNA: TGTGCCAGCAGCTTAGTCCAGACTAACACTGAAGCTTTCTTT. This chain connects TRBV7-9 to TRBJ1-1; no firm D call. CDR3 length: 14 residues. Trimming shortened V by 1 base and J by 2 bases, and 8 bases separated the two germline ends. The V gene's germline CDR1 is SEHNR and CDR2 FQNEAQ (reference sequence).

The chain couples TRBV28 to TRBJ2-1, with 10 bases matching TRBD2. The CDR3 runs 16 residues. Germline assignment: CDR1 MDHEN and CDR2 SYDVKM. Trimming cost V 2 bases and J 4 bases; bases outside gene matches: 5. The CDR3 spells CASSLTSSGSYNEQFF. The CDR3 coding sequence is TGTGCCAGCAGTTTAACGTCTAGCGGGAGTTACAATGAGCAGTTCTTC.

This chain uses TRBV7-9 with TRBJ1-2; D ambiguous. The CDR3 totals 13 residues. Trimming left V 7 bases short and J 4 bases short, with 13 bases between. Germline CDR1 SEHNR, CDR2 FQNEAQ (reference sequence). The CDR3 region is CASTPAPVYGYTF. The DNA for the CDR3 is TGTGCCAGCACCCCGGCCCCCGTCTATGGCTACACCTTC.

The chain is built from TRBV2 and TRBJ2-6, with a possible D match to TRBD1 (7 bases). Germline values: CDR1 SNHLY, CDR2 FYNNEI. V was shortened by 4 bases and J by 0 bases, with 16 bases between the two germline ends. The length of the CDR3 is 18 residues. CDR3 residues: CASSVRQGGFSGANVLTF. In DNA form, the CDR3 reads TGTGCCAGCAGTGTGCGGCAGGGGGGATTCTCTGGGGCCAACGTCCTGACTTTC.

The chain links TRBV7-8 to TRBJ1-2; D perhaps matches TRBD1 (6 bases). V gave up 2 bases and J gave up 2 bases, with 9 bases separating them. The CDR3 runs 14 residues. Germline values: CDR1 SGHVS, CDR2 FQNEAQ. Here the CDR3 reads CASSLSGANYGYTF. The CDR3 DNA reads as TGTGCCAGCAGCTTATCGGGGGCGAACTATGGCTACACCTTC.

CDR3 nucleotide sequence: TGTGCCAGCTCACCGGGACAGGGAACTATAAATTATGGCTACACCTTC. Its protein product is CASSPGQGTINYGYTF. The rearrangement links TRBV18 to TRBJ1-2; TRBD1 matches 9 bases. The CDR3 is 16 residues long. In germline, CDR1 is KGHSH, CDR2 LQKENI. Unmatched junction bases numbered 10, after V lost 3 bases and J lost 5 bases.

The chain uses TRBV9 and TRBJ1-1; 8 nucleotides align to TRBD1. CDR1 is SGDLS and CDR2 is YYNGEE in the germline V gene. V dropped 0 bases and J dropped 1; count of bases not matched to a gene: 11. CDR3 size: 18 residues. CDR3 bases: TGTGCCAGCAGCGTAGAGGGGACAGGTATTCTTGGGAACACTGAAGCTTTCTTT. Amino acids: CASSVEGTGILGNTEAFF.

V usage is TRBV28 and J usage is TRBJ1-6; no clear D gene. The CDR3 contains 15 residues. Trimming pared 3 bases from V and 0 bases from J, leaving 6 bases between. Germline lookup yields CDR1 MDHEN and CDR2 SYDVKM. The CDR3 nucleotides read TGTGCCAGCAGTTTGTTAAGCTCCTATAATTCACCCCTCCACTTT. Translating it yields CASSLLSSYNSPLHF.

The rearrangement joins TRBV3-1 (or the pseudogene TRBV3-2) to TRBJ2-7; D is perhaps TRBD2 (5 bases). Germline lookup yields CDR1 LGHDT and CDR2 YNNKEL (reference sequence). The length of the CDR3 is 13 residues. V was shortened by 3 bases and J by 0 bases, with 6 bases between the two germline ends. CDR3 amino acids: CASSHDYSYEQYF. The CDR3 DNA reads TGTGCCAGCAGCCATGACTACTCCTACGAGCAGTACTTC.

The CDR3 is CASTSFRGQETQYF. The DNA for the CDR3 is TGTGCCAGCACCTCGTTTCGGGGTCAAGAGACCCAGTACTTC. V is TRBV3-1 (or the pseudogene TRBV3-2) and J is TRBJ2-5; weak D call: TRBD2 (5 bases). With 7 bases removed from V and 2 bases from J, the gap between germline ends came to 14 bases. Germline values: CDR1 LGHDT, CDR2 YNNKEL (reference sequence). The CDR3 runs 14 residues.

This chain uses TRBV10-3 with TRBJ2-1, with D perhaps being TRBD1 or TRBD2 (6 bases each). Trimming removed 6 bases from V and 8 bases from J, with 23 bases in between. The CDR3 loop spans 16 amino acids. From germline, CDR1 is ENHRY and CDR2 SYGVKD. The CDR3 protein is CAIRTGGGGLGYEQFF. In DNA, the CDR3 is TGTGCCATCAGGACCGGCGGTGGGGGGCTCGGCTATGAGCAGTTCTTC.

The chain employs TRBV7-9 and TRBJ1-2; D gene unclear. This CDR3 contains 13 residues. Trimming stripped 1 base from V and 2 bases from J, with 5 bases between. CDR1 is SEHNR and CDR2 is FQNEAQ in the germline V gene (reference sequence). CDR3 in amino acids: CASSLGRNYGYTF. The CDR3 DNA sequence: TGTGCCAGCAGCTTAGGCAGGAACTATGGCTACACCTTC.

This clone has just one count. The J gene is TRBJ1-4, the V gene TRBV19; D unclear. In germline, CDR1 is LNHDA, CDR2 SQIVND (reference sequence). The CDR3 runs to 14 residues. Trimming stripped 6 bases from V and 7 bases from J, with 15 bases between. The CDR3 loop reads CASSDPGEGEKLFF. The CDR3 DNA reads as TGTGCCAGTAGCGATCCCGGGGAGGGTGAAAAACTGTTTTTT.

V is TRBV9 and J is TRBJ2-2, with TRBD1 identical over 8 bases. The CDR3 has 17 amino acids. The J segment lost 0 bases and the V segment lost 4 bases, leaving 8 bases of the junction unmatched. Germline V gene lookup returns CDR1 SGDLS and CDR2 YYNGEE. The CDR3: CASSPTGAETNTGELFF. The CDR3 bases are TGTGCCAGCAGCCCGACAGGGGCCGAGACGAACACCGGGGAGCTGTTTTTT.

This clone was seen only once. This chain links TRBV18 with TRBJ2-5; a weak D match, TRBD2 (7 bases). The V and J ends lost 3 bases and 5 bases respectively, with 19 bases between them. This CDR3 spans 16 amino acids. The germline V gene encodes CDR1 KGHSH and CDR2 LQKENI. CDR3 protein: CASSPQRRGREETQYF. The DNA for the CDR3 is TGTGCCAGCTCACCCCAACGGCGGGGGCGCGAGGAGACCCAGTACTTC.

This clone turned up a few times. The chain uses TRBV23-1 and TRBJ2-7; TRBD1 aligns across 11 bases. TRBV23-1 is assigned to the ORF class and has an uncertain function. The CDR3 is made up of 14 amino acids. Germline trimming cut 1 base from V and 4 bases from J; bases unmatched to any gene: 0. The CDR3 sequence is CASSQWDRGYEQYF. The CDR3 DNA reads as TGCGCCAGCAGTCAATGGGACAGGGGGTACGAGCAGTACTTC.

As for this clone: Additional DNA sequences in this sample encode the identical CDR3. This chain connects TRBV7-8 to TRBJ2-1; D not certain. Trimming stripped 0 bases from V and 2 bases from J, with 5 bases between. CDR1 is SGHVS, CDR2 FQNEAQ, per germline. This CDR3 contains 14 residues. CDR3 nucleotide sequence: TGTGCCAGCAGCTTAGCAGGCGCCTACAATGAGCAGTTCTTC. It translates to CASSLAGAYNEQFF. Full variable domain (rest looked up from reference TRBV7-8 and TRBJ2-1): GAGVSQSPRYKVAKRGQDVALRCDPISGHVSLFWYQQALGQGPEFLTYFQNEAQLDKSGLPSDRFFAERPEGSVSTLKIQRTQQEDSAVYLCASSLAGAYNEQFFGPGTRLTVL.